This passage covers 26 T cell receptor beta chains from one sample sequenced in a study of control samples from healthy donors and cancer patients. The data were produced by immunoSEQ multiplex PCR, yet TCRdb's version contains in-frame clones alone and is incomplete. This table holds tens of thousands of clones, about 88% found once. The sequencing input was blood. These receptors originate from a man aged 45-60 years in good health.

The chain employs TRBV11-2 and TRBJ2-7; D tentatively reads TRBD1 or TRBD2 (5 bases each). Germline-derived CDR1 and CDR2 are SGHAT and FQNNGV. V was shortened by 5 bases and J by 2 bases, with 13 bases between the two germline ends. The CDR3 loop spans 14 amino acids. The CDR3 DNA reads as TGTGCCAGCAGCCGAGGGACGGACCCCTACGAGCAGTACTTC. This translates into CASSRGTDPYEQYF.

CDR3 sequence: CAISESGEQYF. The CDR3 nucleotides are TGTGCCATCAGTGAATCAGGCGAGCAGTACTTC. V and J are TRBV10-3 and TRBJ2-7; no reliable D call. This CDR3 has 11 amino acids. Trimming took 3 bases from V and 6 from J, leaving 6 bases between them. Germline values: CDR1 ENHRY, CDR2 SYGVKD.

This chain joins TRBV14 and TRBJ1-1; D may be TRBD1 (6 bases). Germline CDR1 is SGHDN and CDR2 is FVKESK. This CDR3 has 14 amino acids. V lost 1 base, J lost 3 bases, and 9 bases lay in between. CDR3 nucleotides: TGTGCCAGCAGCCAAGGGGGGGCCTACACTGAAGCTTTCTTT. It codes for CASSQGGAYTEAFF.

The chain is built from TRBV24-1 and TRBJ1-2, with TRBD1 matching 9 bases. CDR1 is KGHDR, CDR2 SFDVKD, per germline. There are 13 residues in the CDR3. Germline trimming cut 1 base from V and 7 bases from J; bases unmatched to any gene: 0. CDR3: CATSDLQGAGYTF. Written as DNA, the CDR3 is TGTGCCACCAGTGATTTACAGGGGGCTGGCTACACCTTC.

The V and J genes are TRBV19 and TRBJ2-7, with 11 bases aligning to TRBD2. The CDR3 totals 14 residues. Germline CDR1 LNHDA, CDR2 SQIVND (reference sequence). Trimming removed 6 bases from V and 3 bases from J; junction bases left unmatched: 4. As DNA, the CDR3 is TGTGCCAGTAGCCGACTAGCGGGAAGCTACGAGCAGTACTTC. Translating it yields CASSRLAGSYEQYF.

The V and J genes are TRBV4-3 and TRBJ1-5, with D tentatively TRBD1 (6 bases). Germline lookup yields CDR1 LGHNA and CDR2 YSLEER. There are 13 residues in the CDR3. The V gene lost 4 bases and the J gene lost 4 bases, with 8 bases spanning the gap. CDR3 nucleotide sequence: TGCGCCAGCAGCCTACAGGGAAATCAGCCCCAGCATTTT. Protein: CASSLQGNQPQHF.

The chain uses TRBV7-9 and TRBJ1-2; possibly TRBD1 for D (5 bases). V shed 0 bases and J shed 4 bases, with 9 bases lying between them. This CDR3 spans 14 amino acids. Per the germline V gene, CDR1 is SEHNR and CDR2 is FQNEAQ (reference sequence). The CDR3: CASSLAEGVYGYTF. Written as DNA, the CDR3 is TGTGCCAGCAGCTTAGCGGAAGGGGTCTATGGCTACACCTTC.

The chain carries TRBV10-3 and TRBJ1-3; D is ambiguous. CDR1 is ENHRY, CDR2 SYGVKD, per germline. V was trimmed by 2 bases and J by 4 bases, leaving 0 bases between them. The CDR3 runs to 11 residues. Here the CDR3 DNA reads TGTGCCATCAGTGAGGGAAACACCATATATTTT. Its translation is CAISEGNTIYF.

J is TRBJ2-6 and V is TRBV7-9; D is uncertain. CDR1 SEHNR and CDR2 FQNEAQ come from the germline V gene (reference sequence). The CDR3 covers 14 residues. Trimming took off 9 bases at V and 0 bases at J, with 9 bases between the two ends. CDR3 region: CASSDTSGANVLTF. CDR3 nucleotide sequence: TGTGCCAGTTCTGACACCTCTGGGGCCAACGTCCTGACTTTC.

The J gene is TRBJ1-1, the V gene TRBV6-6; possible D gene TRBD1, 6 bases. Germline assignment: CDR1 MNHNY and CDR2 SVGAGI (reference sequence). Trimming took off 7 bases at V and 5 bases at J, with 8 bases between the two ends. This CDR3 has 11 amino acids. CDR3 sequence: CASTTGTEAFF. The CDR3 coding sequence is TGTGCCAGCACCACAGGGACTGAAGCTTTCTTT.

The chain joins TRBV24-1 to TRBJ2-1; D uncertain. The CDR3 consists of 13 residues. V lost 4 bases to trimming and J lost 5 bases, with 8 bases between them. Germline V gives CDR1 KGHDR, CDR2 SFDVKD. CDR3 protein: CATSEPGHNEQFF. CDR3 nucleotides: TGTGCCACCAGTGAACCGGGTCACAATGAGCAGTTCTTC.

The V and J genes are TRBV7-9 and TRBJ1-2; a possible D gene is TRBD1 (6 bases). This CDR3 contains 12 residues. V was cut by 7 bases and J by 7 bases, with 13 bases left in between. Germline V CDR1 and CDR2: SEHNR, FQNEAQ (reference sequence). The chain's CDR3 is CASTIGGAGYTF. CDR3 nucleotides: TGTGCCAGCACCATTGGGGGCGCTGGCTACACCTTC.

This clone has more than one count but fewer than ten. This sequence joins TRBV15 and TRBJ2-1; D is ambiguous. CDR3 size: 17 residues. Deletions cut 0 bases from V and 2 bases from J, with 14 bases between. Germline CDR1 and CDR2: LNHNV and YYDKDF (reference sequence). CDR3 bases: TGTGCCACCAGCAGAGAGTCCGCCGGGCAGGCCTACAATGAGCAGTTCTTC. This translates into CATSRESAGQAYNEQFF.

J is TRBJ2-3 and V is TRBV3-1 (or the pseudogene TRBV3-2), with 7 bases that match TRBD1. The ends lost 2 bases at V and 4 bases at J; junction bases unmatched: 6. Germline V gene data show CDR1 as LGHDT and CDR2 as YNNKEL (reference sequence). The CDR3 has 15 residues. CDR3 sequence reads: CASSQLRGRADTQYF. The DNA of the CDR3 is TGTGCCAGCAGCCAACTAAGGGGGCGAGCAGATACGCAGTATTTT.

The rearrangement joins TRBV12-3 or TRBV12-4 to TRBJ1-2; TRBD1 matches 10 bases. Unmatched junction bases numbered 6, after V lost 6 bases and J lost 8 bases. This CDR3 has 13 amino acids. CDR3 DNA sequence: TGTGCCAGCAGCGACAGGGGGCGCGGAGGCTACACCTTC. Translating gives CASSDRGRGGYTF.

The V and J genes are TRBV6-2 or TRBV6-3 and TRBJ2-7, with TRBD1 matching 12 bases. The V gene's germline CDR1 is MNHEY and CDR2 SVGEGT. This CDR3 spans 15 amino acids. V gave up 3 bases and J gave up 7 bases; unmatched junction bases: 7. CDR3 nucleotide sequence: TGTGCCAGCAGTTATCCGGGACAGGGGGCAAAAGAGCAGTACTTC. Its protein is CASSYPGQGAKEQYF.

Only one count was recorded for this clone. The chain uses TRBV6-5 and TRBJ1-1; D unclear. Germline CDR1 and CDR2: MNHEY and SVGAGI. V dropped 0 bases and J dropped 2 bases, with 7 bases sitting between them. The CDR3 sequence is 14 residues long. The CDR3 protein is CASSYSEHNTEAFF. In DNA form, the CDR3 reads TGTGCCAGCAGTTACTCGGAACATAACACTGAAGCTTTCTTT.

The chain couples TRBV4-2 to TRBJ1-1; 7 nucleotides line up with TRBD1. After removal of 3 bases from V and 11 bases from J, the junction contained 15 bases not matched to a gene. The CDR3 runs 15 residues. Germline loops: CDR1 LGHNA, CDR2 YNFKEQ. Written as DNA, the CDR3 is TGTGCCAGCAGCCATGAAACCGGGACAGAATCTCACGCTTTCTTT. This gives the protein CASSHETGTESHAFF.

This clone appeared a few times. V gene TRBV5-1 combines with J gene TRBJ1-6; no clear D. Germline lookup yields CDR1 SGHRS and CDR2 YFSETQ. Trimming cost V 4 bases and J 0 bases, with 8 bases left between them. CDR3 length: 15 residues. Here the CDR3 reads CASSRDSSYNSPLHF. The CDR3 DNA reads as TGCGCCAGCAGCCGTGATAGCTCCTATAATTCACCCCTCCACTTT.

The CDR3 sequence is CSVEMGTGNTIYF. The CDR3 bases are TGCAGCGTTGAAATGGGAACTGGAAACACCATATATTTT. This rearrangement joins TRBV29-1 to TRBJ1-3; no reliable D call. Germline assignment: CDR1 SQVTM and CDR2 ANQGSEA. V was pared by 2 bases and J by 2 bases, with 7 bases between. This CDR3 region has 13 residues.

The chain links TRBV5-6 to TRBJ2-7; 8 bases agree with TRBD1. This CDR3 spans 14 amino acids. V lost 0 bases and J lost 3; bases outside the gene matches: 2. Germline lookup yields CDR1 SGHDT and CDR2 YYEEEE. CDR3 nucleotide sequence: TGTGCCAGCAGCTTGGGGACAGGGTACTACGAGCAGTACTTC. Translated: CASSLGTGYYEQYF. Using reference TRBV5-6 and TRBJ2-7 for the parts outside the CDR3, the full variable domain is DAGVTQSPTHLIKTRGQQVTLRCSPKSGHDTVSWYQQALGQGPQFIFQYYEEEERQRGNFPDRFSGHQFPNYSSELNVNALLLGDSALYLCASSLGTGYYEQYFGPGTRLTVT.

The chain combines TRBV6-5 with TRBJ1-2; TRBD1 agrees at 9 bases. Germline values: CDR1 MNHEY, CDR2 SVGAGI. The ends lost 8 bases at V and 5 bases at J; junction bases unmatched: 6. The CDR3 is made up of 13 amino acids. The CDR3 bases are TGTGCCAGCTTGAGTGGACAGGGGTATGGCTACACCTTC. This gives the protein CASLSGQGYGYTF.

This clone is categorized as medium-sized. V is TRBV3-1 (or the pseudogene TRBV3-2) and J is TRBJ2-7; TRBD1 agrees at 8 bases. From germline, CDR1 is LGHDT and CDR2 YNNKEL (reference sequence). J lost 2 bases, V lost 1 base, and 4 bases had no gene match. There are 15 residues in the CDR3. The CDR3 here is CASSQAGTGTYEQYF. The CDR3 DNA reads as TGTGCCAGCAGCCAAGCAGGGACAGGAACCTACGAGCAGTACTTC.

The genes are TRBV10-3 and TRBJ2-3, with D perhaps being TRBD1 or TRBD2 (5 bases each). Trimming took 3 bases from V and 2 from J, leaving 12 bases between them. The CDR3 totals 15 residues. Germline V lookup: CDR1 ENHRY, CDR2 SYGVKD. Here the CDR3 DNA reads TGTGCCATCAGTGACCCCGGGACGCACACAGATACGCAGTATTTT. Amino acid sequence: CAISDPGTHTDTQYF.

This chain connects TRBV19 to TRBJ1-2; D gene unclear. Germline V gives CDR1 LNHDA, CDR2 SQIVND (reference sequence). V lost 1 base, J lost 4 bases, and 13 bases lay in between. The CDR3 consists of 15 residues. The CDR3 loop reads CASSIGGRQSYGYTF. Written as DNA, the CDR3 is TGTGCCAGTAGTATAGGAGGACGGCAATCCTATGGCTACACCTTC.

The chain couples TRBV6-6 to TRBJ2-3; 8 bases agree with TRBD1. CDR3 length: 14 residues. V trimming: 6 bases; J trimming: 1 base; junction bases outside the gene matches: 3. Per germline, CDR1 MNHNY and CDR2 SVGAGI (reference sequence). CDR3 protein: CASSETGGTDTQYF. The CDR3 coding sequence is TGTGCCAGCAGCGAGACAGGGGGCACAGATACGCAGTATTTT.